What follows are 3 T cell receptor beta chains derived from one specimen sequenced in a study of T cell repertoires in ileal Crohn's disease. Time point in this sample: neoterminal ileum biopsy at postoperative endoscopy, about 6 months after surgery. The data were produced by immunoSEQ multiplex PCR, yet TCRdb's version contains in-frame clones alone and is incomplete. Here the sample spans 8,000 to 10,000 clones, around 80% being singletons. Material for sequencing was ileal tissue. The receptors were sampled from an adult with Crohn's disease.

V and J are TRBV25-1 and TRBJ2-1, with TRBD1 identical over 9 bases. V dropped 1 base and J dropped 8; count of bases not matched to a gene: 6. The germline V gene has CDR1 MGHDK and CDR2 SYGVNS. The CDR3 is 15 amino acids. The CDR3 is CASSESGTGKYEQFF. The CDR3 coding sequence is TGTGCCAGCAGTGAATCAGGGACAGGGAAGTATGAGCAGTTCTTC.

DNA for the CDR3: TGTGCCTGGAGTAGGGGACAGGGGGCGGCGAACACTGAAGCTTTCTTT. Translation: CAWSRGQGAANTEAFF. The chain recombines TRBV30 with TRBJ1-1; 12 bases are a match to TRBD1. Germline V gene data show CDR1 as GTSNPN and CDR2 as SVGIG (reference sequence). There are 16 residues in the CDR3. V was pared by 2 bases and J by 1 base, with 5 bases of the junction left unmatched.

The rearrangement joins TRBV30 to TRBJ1-1; D remains unclear. Trimming shortened V by 0 bases and J by 4 bases, and 12 bases separated the two germline ends. CDR1 is GTSNPN, CDR2 SVGIG, per germline (reference sequence). The CDR3 runs to 14 residues. The CDR3 bases are TGTGCCTGGAGTGTGCGAGGGTGGAGCACTGAAGCTTTCTTT. This encodes CAWSVRGWSTEAFF.